The 2 T cell receptor beta chains listed next were all sequenced from one sample in a study of graft-versus-host responses after intestinal transplantation. Clones were sequenced by immunoSEQ multiplex PCR, and TCRdb holds only the in-frame ones, with some missing. In the table there are 43,000 or so clones, 85% to 95% of which are singletons. Sample: PBMCs, taken 750 to 800 days after a first intestinal transplant, on the day of a second. All receptors derive from a human patient who received an intestinal transplant, so some T cells may come from the graft donor.

The CDR3 spells CASSTRGLAQETQYF. CDR3 nucleotide sequence: TGTGCCAGCAGCACACGCGGACTGGCCCAAGAGACCCAGTACTTC. This chain uses TRBV11-3 with TRBJ2-5, with D possibly matching TRBD2 (5 bases). Germline values: CDR1 SGHNT, CDR2 YENEEA. CDR3 length: 15 amino acids. Trimming left V 5 bases short and J 1 base short, with 14 bases between. The full variable domain, in which reference TRBV11-3 and TRBJ2-5 provide the parts outside the CDR3, is EAGVVQSPRYKIIEKKQPVAFWCNPISGHNTLYWYLQNLGQGPELLIRYENEEAVDDSQLPKDRFSAERLKGVDSTLKIQPAELGDSAVYLCASSTRGLAQETQYFGPGTRLLVL.

This clone was seen only a few times. V is TRBV4-1 and J is TRBJ2-7; the D gene is possibly TRBD2 (6 bases). CDR1 MGHRA and CDR2 YSYEKL come from the germline V gene. The CDR3 runs 14 residues. The ends were cut back, 0 bases at V and 2 bases at J, with 8 bases in the middle. The CDR3 sequence: CASSQDTGAYEQYF. The CDR3 coding sequence is TGCGCCAGCAGCCAAGACACGGGGGCCTACGAGCAGTACTTC.